This entry features one T cell receptor (beta chain) sequence. The data derive from a study of shared clonotypes between healthy human individuals. TCRdb's table, derived via immunoSEQ multiplex PCR, lists solely in-frame clones and lacks some. The repertoire holds 2 million to 2.5 million clones, with 95% as singletons. Per germline, CDR1 MGHDK and CDR2 SYGVNS. J was trimmed by 4 bases and V by 4 bases; bases with no gene match: 3. The CDR3 is made up of 13 amino acids. The TCR was taken from a man in his late teens or twenties in good health. The chain joins TRBV25-1 to TRBJ2-5, with TRBD2 identical over 7 bases. The sequencing input was naive CD4+ T cells sorted from blood. Subset: CD45RA+ positively selected. The CDR3 spells CASSAGGGETQYF. Here the CDR3 DNA reads TGTGCCAGCAGTGCCGGCGGGGGAGAGACCCAGTACTTC.